This T cell receptor (beta chain) was sequenced during a study of T-cell reconstitution after alpha-beta-depleted transplantation in children. Unique molecular identifiers were built into the TCRbeta library. MiXCR was run by TCRdb on the PCR reads, yielding one entry per CDR3 protein. The repertoire includes 6,400 or so distinct CDR3 sequences, more than 15% of them detected once, and approximately 14% sits in the top ten. This clonotype was seen ten or more times. J gave up 6 bases and V 5 bases, and 11 bases lay outside the gene matches. Germline lookup yields CDR1 SGHTA and CDR2 FQGNSA. The CDR3 is 17 residues long.

This receptor was identified in a boy aged 2 to 9 with acute lymphoblastic leukemia, due to receive a stem cell transplant. Sequences were derived from PBMCs, sampled before TCRalphabeta/CD19-depleted stem cell transplant. The chain links TRBV7-2 to TRBJ2-1; the match to TRBD2 covers 12 bases. The CDR3 DNA reads TGTGCCAGCAGCCCGAGGCCTCTAGCGGGGGGGCCCAATGAGCAGTTCTTC. It translates to CASSPRPLAGGPNEQFF.